This T cell receptor beta chain was sequenced for a study of cytomegalovirus exposure and HLA in healthy donors. In the case of this clone: Its antigen is undetermined.

Germline CDR1 SGHDT, CDR2 YYEEEE. V lost 4 bases and J lost 12, with 28 bases in between. The CDR3 totals 16 residues. General study findings and limits: In a later analysis, at a false discovery rate of 0.05, 15,000 to 20,000 TCR beta sequences matched HLA alleles.

The PCR was carried out with 60 Vbeta primers and 13 Jbeta primers. Here immunoSEQ multiplex PCR was the method, and the copy in TCRdb shows in-frame clones only, minus some. Of about 250,000 clones detected, about nine tenths appear once; the ten largest clones hold roughly 1.6%. The chain has TRBV5-6 and TRBJ1-1; D might be TRBD1 (5 bases). This TCR came from a girl aged 2 to 9 in good health and CMV-seronegative. The source material was PBMCs. Here the CDR3 DNA reads TGTGCCAGCAGCCCTTTCGGGGGAGACTTGAGTCCTCTAACTTTCTTT. It specifies CASSPFGGDLSPLTFF.